This TCR beta chain was sequenced in a study of identical twins. From the 5' RACE reads, TCRdb called clonotypes with MiXCR, one entry per CDR3 protein. The sample lists roughly 720,000 distinct CDR3 sequences, 15% to 20% seen once, with under 15% in the top ten. Germline V lookup: CDR1 SQVTM, CDR2 ANQGSEA. Trimming cost V 2 bases and J 6 bases; bases outside gene matches: 8. The CDR3 runs 15 residues. This clonotype was picked up many times. Its antigen remains unidentified. Study-level findings and limits: Out-of-frame beta sequences exhibited a weaker degree of excess twin sharing. Compared with unrelated sharing, twin-shared out-of-frame alpha sequences had more low-probability sequences. The same donors were not followed; conclusions instead depended on cross-sectional statistical analysis.

The same sample was also used in a study of T cells expressing NK-cell markers.

The genes are TRBV29-1 and TRBJ2-2; 8 nucleotides align to TRBD1. Source material: PBMCs. The origin of this receptor is a young woman in good health. CDR3 nucleotides: TGCAGCGTTGAACCGCGGACAGGGTTCGCCGGGGAGCTGTTTTTT. Its translation is CSVEPRTGFAGELFF.